This TCR beta chain was observed in a study of blood T cell repertoires in COVID-19. Trimming took off 7 bases at V and 3 bases at J, with 13 bases between the two ends. Germline CDR1 and CDR2: LNHDA and SQIVND (reference sequence). The CDR3 runs 14 residues. This table comes from immunoSEQ multiplex PCR, and its TCRdb copy is limited to in-frame clones, with some not included. The sample lists approximately 150,000 clones; more than 75% were seen once. The origin of this receptor is a man at least 80 years old with acute or convalescent COVID-19. The chain carries TRBV19 and TRBJ1-5; D is unclear. The specimen sequenced was peripheral blood. The chain's CDR3 is CASTAGTFNQPQHF. The DNA of the CDR3 is TGTGCCAGTACCGCAGGCACCTTCAATCAGCCCCAGCATTTT.